This T cell receptor beta chain is drawn from a study of control samples from healthy donors and cancer patients. Libraries were prepared by immunoSEQ multiplex PCR; TCRdb keeps only in-frame clonotypes and omits some of them. Of about 40,000 clones in the sample, 80% to 95% were seen once. The CDR3 totals 13 residues. The V end lost 4 bases, the J end lost 5 bases, and 9 bases lay between the germline ends. The V gene's germline CDR1 is LGHDT and CDR2 YNNKEL (reference sequence). This clone occurred once. The receptor was derived from a woman aged 45-60 years in good health. Sequencing was carried out using blood. The chain employs TRBV3-1 (or the pseudogene TRBV3-2) and TRBJ1-3; D unresolved. The CDR3 bases are TGTGCCAGCAGCCTCGGACGGCGAAACACCATATATTTT. Translating gives CASSLGRRNTIYF.